A selection of T cell receptor beta chains follows, all from one sample in a study of Graves' ophthalmopathy and Graves' hyperthyroidism. From the multiplex PCR reads, TCRdb called clonotypes with MiXCR, one entry per CDR3 protein. Found here are under 200,000 distinct CDR3 sequences, 30% to 45% of them singletons; the top ten hold roughly 5.8%. Sequenced input: peripheral blood. Source of these receptors: a woman between 35 and 50 years old with Graves' ophthalmopathy. The CDR3 runs from the conserved cysteine through the conserved F or W. Each record gives: D gene, clone size, V gene, J gene, CDR3 protein, CDR3 DNA. The D gene is left open where the match is weak. Clone size is not always given. Where it is, it says once, few, many or a class for expanded clones.

d_call: .
clone_size: many
v_call: TRBV10-3
j_call: TRBJ1-2
cdr3_aa: CAISESAGYGYTF
cdr3_nt: TGTGCCATCAGTGAGTCGGCAGGGTATGGCTACACCTTC

d_call: TRBD1
clone_size: .
v_call: TRBV11-2
j_call: TRBJ2-7
cdr3_aa: CASSIPGQRSYEQYF
cdr3_nt: TGTGCCAGCAGCATACCGGGACAGCGTTCCTACGAGCAGTACTTC

d_call: .
clone_size: .
v_call: TRBV6-1
j_call: TRBJ1-2
cdr3_aa: CASSAGYRNYGYTF
cdr3_nt: TGTGCCAGCAGTGCGGGTTATCGTAACTATGGCTACACCTTC

d_call: .
clone_size: many
v_call: TRBV28
j_call: TRBJ2-4
cdr3_aa: CASSWGAKNIQYF
cdr3_nt: TGTGCCAGCAGTTGGGGGGCCAAAAACATTCAGTACTTC

d_call: .
clone_size: many
v_call: TRBV2
j_call: TRBJ1-2
cdr3_aa: CASRVTQATNYGYTF
cdr3_nt: TGTGCCAGCAGAGTCACACAGGCAACTAACTATGGCTACACCTTC

d_call: .
clone_size: many
v_call: TRBV6-5
j_call: TRBJ1-2
cdr3_aa: CASSYSATANSNYGYTF
cdr3_nt: TGTGCCAGCAGTTATTCGGCCACGGCGAATTCTAACTATGGCTACACCTTC

d_call: .
clone_size: .
v_call: TRBV28
j_call: TRBJ1-5
cdr3_aa: CASSIEDQPQHF
cdr3_nt: TGTGCCAGTAGTATAGAGGATCAGCCCCAGCATTTT

d_call: .
clone_size: .
v_call: TRBV7-2
j_call: TRBJ2-3
cdr3_aa: CASSRSDTQYF
cdr3_nt: TGTGCCAGCAGCCGATCCGATACGCAGTATTTT

d_call: .
clone_size: many
v_call: TRBV24-1
j_call: TRBJ2-4
cdr3_aa: CATSDFQGKYF
cdr3_nt: TGTGCCACCAGTGATTTTCAGGGAAAGTACTTC

d_call: TRBD2
clone_size: few
v_call: TRBV7-3
j_call: TRBJ2-2
cdr3_aa: CASSLLAGDTGELFF
cdr3_nt: TGTGCCAGCAGCTTGTTAGCGGGAGACACCGGGGAGCTGTTTTTT

d_call: .
clone_size: .
v_call: TRBV6-2/TRBV6-3
j_call: TRBJ2-7
cdr3_aa: CASSYYGPYEQYF
cdr3_nt: TGTGCCAGCAGTTACTACGGACCCTACGAGCAGTACTTC

d_call: .
clone_size: many
v_call: TRBV12-3/TRBV12-4
j_call: TRBJ1-1
cdr3_aa: CASTRPLDSYNTEAFF
cdr3_nt: TGTGCCAGCACCAGACCCCTCGACAGTTACAACACTGAAGCTTTCTTT

d_call: TRBD2
clone_size: .
v_call: TRBV6-5
j_call: TRBJ2-7
cdr3_aa: CASSYGTSGGEQYF
cdr3_nt: TGTGCCAGCAGTTACGGGACTAGCGGGGGAGAGCAGTACTTC

d_call: .
clone_size: many
v_call: TRBV6-2/TRBV6-3
j_call: TRBJ2-7
cdr3_aa: CASSYPPSYEQYF
cdr3_nt: TGTGCCAGCAGTTATCCACCCTCCTACGAGCAGTACTTC

d_call: .
clone_size: many
v_call: TRBV19
j_call: TRBJ1-2
cdr3_aa: CASSILNYGYTF
cdr3_nt: TGTGCCAGTAGTATCCTCAACTATGGCTACACCTTC

d_call: TRBD1
clone_size: .
v_call: TRBV10-3
j_call: TRBJ1-1
cdr3_aa: CATEMGQGGFTEAFF
cdr3_nt: TGTGCCACCGAAATGGGACAGGGAGGGTTCACTGAAGCTTTCTTT

d_call: .
clone_size: many
v_call: TRBV27
j_call: TRBJ1-2
cdr3_aa: CASSLIAAGPNYGYTF
cdr3_nt: TGTGCCAGCAGTTTAATTGCGGCAGGGCCTAACTATGGCTACACCTTC

d_call: .
clone_size: .
v_call: TRBV7-2
j_call: TRBJ1-2
cdr3_aa: CASSLAHGGASYGYTF
cdr3_nt: TGTGCCAGCAGCTTAGCCCACGGGGGGGCCAGCTATGGCTACACCTTC

d_call: .
clone_size: many
v_call: TRBV28
j_call: TRBJ1-5
cdr3_aa: CASTIAGEQHF
cdr3_nt: TGTGCCAGCACCATAGCGGGGGAACAGCATTTT

d_call: .
clone_size: once
v_call: TRBV30
j_call: TRBJ1-6
cdr3_aa: CAWKDGSSYNSPLHF
cdr3_nt: TGTGCCTGGAAGGACGGGAGCTCCTATAATTCACCCCTCCACTTT

d_call: TRBD1
clone_size: many
v_call: TRBV18
j_call: TRBJ1-2
cdr3_aa: CASSLGTGDYGYTF
cdr3_nt: TGTGCCAGCTCACTGGGGACAGGCGACTATGGCTACACCTTC

d_call: .
clone_size: .
v_call: TRBV6-1
j_call: TRBJ2-7
cdr3_aa: CASRAEGRGYYEQYF
cdr3_nt: TGTGCCAGCAGGGCCGAGGGTCGTGGGTACTACGAGCAGTACTTC

d_call: .
clone_size: many
v_call: TRBV19
j_call: TRBJ2-7
cdr3_aa: CASSAPGQSLYEQYF
cdr3_nt: TGTGCCAGTAGTGCTCCCGGACAGTCGCTCTACGAGCAGTACTTC

d_call: .
clone_size: .
v_call: TRBV6-5
j_call: TRBJ1-3
cdr3_aa: CASSYSTSPPGTIYF
cdr3_nt: TGTGCCAGCAGTTACTCGACCTCGCCCCCCGGGACCATATATTTT

d_call: .
clone_size: .
v_call: TRBV10-2
j_call: TRBJ2-7
cdr3_aa: CASRSIIPTGTHEQYF
cdr3_nt: TGCGCCAGCAGATCCATCATCCCGACAGGAACCCACGAGCAGTACTTC

d_call: TRBD1
clone_size: .
v_call: TRBV28
j_call: TRBJ2-5
cdr3_aa: CASSLDRGAGETQYF
cdr3_nt: TGTGCCAGCAGTCTGGACAGGGGGGCTGGAGAGACCCAGTACTTC

d_call: TRBD1
clone_size: .
v_call: TRBV12-3/TRBV12-4
j_call: TRBJ1-1
cdr3_aa: CASSFDRGHENTEAFF
cdr3_nt: TGTGCCAGCAGTTTTGACAGGGGGCACGAGAACACTGAAGCTTTCTTT

d_call: TRBD2
clone_size: few
v_call: TRBV28
j_call: TRBJ2-7
cdr3_aa: CASSTRLAGGPLLGYEQYF
cdr3_nt: TGTGCCAGCAGCACCAGGCTAGCGGGAGGGCCTCTATTAGGCTACGAGCAGTACTTC

d_call: TRBD1
clone_size: .
v_call: TRBV6-2/TRBV6-3
j_call: TRBJ2-5
cdr3_aa: CASSPRTGGVETQYF
cdr3_nt: TGTGCCAGCAGTCCCCGGACAGGGGGTGTAGAGACCCAGTACTTC

d_call: .
clone_size: many
v_call: TRBV6-2/TRBV6-3
j_call: TRBJ2-7
cdr3_aa: CASSYEGPLLEQYF
cdr3_nt: TGTGCCAGCAGTTACGAGGGGCCTCTTCTGGAGCAGTACTTC

d_call: .
clone_size: many
v_call: TRBV6-2/TRBV6-3
j_call: TRBJ1-1
cdr3_aa: CASSYPDREAFF
cdr3_nt: TGTGCCAGCAGTTACCCGGACAGAGAAGCTTTCTTT

d_call: .
clone_size: .
v_call: TRBV6-5
j_call: TRBJ1-2
cdr3_aa: CASSYSTGDYGYTF
cdr3_nt: TGTGCCAGCAGTTACTCGACAGGCGACTATGGCTACACCTTC

d_call: .
clone_size: many
v_call: TRBV7-3
j_call: TRBJ1-1
cdr3_aa: CASSLQGDNTEAFF
cdr3_nt: TGTGCCAGCAGCTTACAGGGAGATAACACTGAAGCTTTCTTT

d_call: .
clone_size: .
v_call: TRBV6-2/TRBV6-3
j_call: TRBJ2-4
cdr3_aa: CASSSSTNNIQYF
cdr3_nt: TGTGCCAGCAGTTCAAGCACGAACAACATTCAGTACTTC